This is a list of T cell receptor beta chains from one sample in a study of cytomegalovirus exposure and HLA in healthy donors. Measured with immunoSEQ multiplex PCR; TCRdb has only the in-frame clones, and not every one. The table has 100,000 to 150,000 clones, around 83% seen once; the top ten hold 1% to 1.5%. Sequencing was performed on PBMCs. The receptor set was obtained from a girl aged 2 to 9 in good health and CMV-seronegative. Each CDR3 is given with its conserved first and last residue. The order of the fields is CDR3 length, V gene, CDR3 protein.

15 | TRBV7-2 | CASSSLAGGIDTQYF
15 | TRBV19 | CASSTALAGEDTQYF
13 | TRBV29-1 | CSVEPGTGNIQYF
16 | TRBV4-1 | CASSQWSGAGSYEQYF
15 | TRBV6-1 | CASSEARDYNNEQFF
16 | TRBV6-6 | CASSYLSRDRADEQYF
13 | TRBV19 | CASSRGLAGEQYF
13 | TRBV28 | CASSFGGSYEQYF
15 | TRBV4-2 | CASSQDQGSSYEQYF
16 | TRBV19 | CASSIEPGTGVYEQYF
14 | TRBV27 | CASSLDRGTDTQYF
13 | TRBV29-1 | CSVPSQGNTEAFF
17 | TRBV4-2 | CASSQDGHPTGGEGYTF
13 | TRBV6-4 | CASSDKLSGELFF
14 | TRBV6-4 | CASSESSGNQPQHF
15 | TRBV7-8 | CASSPLRVSTDTQYF
14 | TRBV2 | CASSEDSNSYEQYF
14 | TRBV5-1 | CASSLGQGNHEQYF
18 | TRBV9 | CASSVWVIAGGSRYEQYF
11 | TRBV29-1 | CSVEIAYEQYF
12 | TRBV19 | CASRRGNTEAFF
14 | TRBV27 | CASSPTEGADEAFF
14 | TRBV18 | CASSPSGSHWEQYF
14 | TRBV19 | CASSVDRASYEQYF
13 | TRBV4-2 | CASSHGQTYEQYF
15 | TRBV21-1 | CASSTLTVFVTEAFF
15 | TRBV4-3 | CASSQTGQMNTEAFF
16 | TRBV13 | CASSFLGAQANYGYTF
17 | TRBV5-1 | CASSLEGQEENTGELFF
15 | TRBV9 | CASSARATGAAGYTF
15 | TRBV30 | CAWSAPDRGTYEQYF
14 | TRBV4-1 | CASRASGSTDTQYF
13 | TRBV27 | CASSFRVAGELFF
18 | TRBV4-3 | CANSQAGRYRVDNYGYTF
15 | TRBV25-1 | CASSDWDRQNYGYTF
15 | TRBV7-9 | CASSPRLGRGETQYF
15 | TRBV7-9 | CASSLVGAGTDTQYF
12 | TRBV7-6 | CASRGVGETQYF
16 | TRBV9 | CASSGLTGPGANVLTF
15 | TRBV27 | CASSWAGVTTYEQYF
16 | TRBV19 | CASSLAGGGYNYGYTF
13 | TRBV6-6 | CASHQDFTDTQYF
18 | TRBV30 | CAWSVRVGQGRTEQPQHF
11 | TRBV29-1 | CSVGSTYGYTF
18 | TRBV7-8 | CASSLPSTGTSFSNEQFF
21 | TRBV19 | CASSIDRDRGAGSFSGNTIYF
17 | TRBV4-2 | CASSQDAPGDLSYEQYF
14 | TRBV28 | CASSRRQGGEKLFF
15 | TRBV9 | CASSVGRAGGEPQHF
15 | TRBV21-1 | CASRKPGEENTEAFF
14 | TRBV7-3 | CASSFRTQQETQYF
16 | TRBV2 | CASSEVLRSTYQPQHF